This T cell receptor beta chain was identified during a study of T cells in Graves' hyperthyroidism and ophthalmopathy. Used for diagnoses were clinical symptoms, serum thyroxine and TRAb, thyroid ultrasound and orbital computed tomography. The germline V gene has CDR1 KGHSH and CDR2 LQKENI. Trimming removed 4 bases from V and 3 bases from J, with 6 bases in between. The CDR3 extends over 12 amino acids. This clonotype has a count of ten or more. It was RNA transcripts that yielded the amplified TCR beta CDR3 regions. In the first-round RT-PCR of the TCR CDR3, the HTBI primer set was used. TCRdb re-called the multiplex PCR reads through MiXCR, storing one row per CDR3 protein. The table includes about 290,000 distinct CDR3 sequences, approximately 14% detected once.

The clonotype originates from a woman aged 40 to 50 with Graves' hyperthyroidism. This chain links TRBV18 with TRBJ2-5; weak D call: TRBD1 (6 bases). The source material was blood. In DNA form, the CDR3 reads TGTGCCAGCTCACACAGGGAAGAGACCCAGTACTTC. It specifies CASSHREETQYF. Based on the CDR3 plus reference TRBV18 and TRBJ2-5, the full variable domain is NAGVMQNPRHLVRRRGQEARLRCSPMKGHSHVYWYRQLPEEGLKFMVYLQKENIIDESGMPKERFSAEFPKEGPSILRIQQVVRGDSAAYFCASSHREETQYFGPGTRLLVL.